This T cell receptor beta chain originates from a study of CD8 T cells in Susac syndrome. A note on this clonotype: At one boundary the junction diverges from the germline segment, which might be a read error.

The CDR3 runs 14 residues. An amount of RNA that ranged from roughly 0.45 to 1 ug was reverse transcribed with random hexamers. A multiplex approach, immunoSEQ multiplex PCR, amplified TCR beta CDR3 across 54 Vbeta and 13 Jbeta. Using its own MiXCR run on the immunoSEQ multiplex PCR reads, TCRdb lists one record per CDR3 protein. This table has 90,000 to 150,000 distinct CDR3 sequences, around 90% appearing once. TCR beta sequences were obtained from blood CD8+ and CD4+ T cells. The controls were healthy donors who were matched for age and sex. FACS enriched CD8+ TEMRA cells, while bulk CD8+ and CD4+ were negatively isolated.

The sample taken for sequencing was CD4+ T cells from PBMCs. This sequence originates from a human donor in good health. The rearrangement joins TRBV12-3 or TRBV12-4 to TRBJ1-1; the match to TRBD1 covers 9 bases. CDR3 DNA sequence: TGTGCCAGCGGATTAGGACAGGGGAGCACTGAAGTTTTCTTT. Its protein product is CASGLGQGSTEVFF.